This passage covers 18 T cell receptor beta chains from one sample sequenced in a study of T-cell memory formation after mild COVID-19. TCRdb re-called the 5' RACE reads with MiXCR, one entry per CDR3 protein. The table records 190,000 or so distinct CDR3 sequences, more than 9% of them present only once. The sample consisted of PBMCs or a T cell subset sorted from them (not recorded which). These receptors originate from a man aged 18 to 29 who had mild COVID-19 (a few samples of this study predate the infection). Cell type and time point are not known.

The V and J genes are TRBV6-5 and TRBJ1-1; perhaps TRBD1 as D (5 bases). The CDR3 spans 21 residues. Trimming stripped 3 bases from V and 2 bases from J, with 31 bases between. Germline V lookup: CDR1 MNHEY, CDR2 SVGAGI. CDR3 nucleotides: TGTGCCAGCAGTTATTCCCATCTCCGTCGGGGCCTTTCGATCTTAAACACTGAAGCTTTCTTT. It yields the protein CASSYSHLRRGLSILNTEAFF.

This clonotype showed up many times. V is TRBV18 and J is TRBJ2-1, with 9 positions matching TRBD2. The CDR3 runs 16 residues. V was pared by 4 bases and J by 6 bases, with 10 bases of the junction left unmatched. The germline gives CDR1 KGHSH, CDR2 LQKENI. The CDR3 DNA sequence: TGTGCCAGCTCACTGCCTGGCGGGGGGGCTGTCAATGAGCAGTTCTTC. Amino acid sequence: CASSLPGGGAVNEQFF.

This clonotype was seen a handful of times. This chain links TRBV20-1 with TRBJ1-1; 8 nucleotides match TRBD1. The J segment lost 6 bases and the V segment lost 0 bases, leaving 6 bases of the junction unmatched. Per germline, CDR1 DFQATT and CDR2 SNEGSKA (reference sequence). The CDR3 consists of 14 residues. This CDR3 reads CSARELTGGAEAFF. The CDR3 DNA reads as TGCAGTGCTAGAGAATTAACAGGGGGGGCTGAAGCTTTCTTT.

The chain is built from TRBV7-9 and TRBJ1-2; no clear D. Germline assignment: CDR1 SEHNR and CDR2 FQNEAQ (reference sequence). The CDR3 extends over 14 amino acids. V lost 5 bases and J 4 bases, leaving 14 bases between the germline ends. As DNA, the CDR3 is TGTGCCAGCAGCGACCTGTTCTCGGGCTATGGCTACACCTTC. Its protein is CASSDLFSGYGYTF.

This clonotype was seen ten or more times. The V and J genes are TRBV7-2 and TRBJ1-5; D is unclear. V was clipped by 4 bases and J by 4 bases, with 8 bases between them. The CDR3 contains 13 residues. The germline gives CDR1 SGHTA, CDR2 FQGNSA. The CDR3 DNA reads as TGTGCCAGCAGCTCGGTAGGAAATCAGCCCCAGCATTTT. It translates to CASSSVGNQPQHF.

This clonotype was observed at least ten times. The CDR3 protein is CASSSRGNQPQHF. The CDR3 DNA sequence: TGTGCCAGCAGCTCACGGGGGAATCAGCCCCAGCATTTT. This chain links TRBV7-2 with TRBJ1-5, with D possibly matching TRBD1 (5 bases). This CDR3 contains 13 residues. Trimming pared 4 bases from V and 4 bases from J, leaving 8 bases between. CDR1 is SGHTA, CDR2 FQGNSA, per germline.

The V gene is TRBV7-2, the J gene TRBJ2-4; 7 bases map to TRBD2. This CDR3 is built from 16 residues. Germline CDR1 SGHTA, CDR2 FQGNSA. Trimming at V came to 5 bases and at J to 0 bases, leaving 7 bases not matched to a gene. CDR3 loop: CASSPASGLAKNIQYF. CDR3 coding DNA: TGTGCCAGCAGCCCCGCTAGCGGACTAGCCAAAAACATTCAGTACTTC.

CDR3 sequence: CASSLGWDQAPLHF. The CDR3 nucleotides are TGTGCCAGCAGCTTGGGCTGGGATCAGGCACCCCTCCACTTT. The J gene is TRBJ1-6, the V gene TRBV5-5, with no clear D. The germline CDR1 and CDR2 sequences are SGHKS and YYEKEE (reference sequence). CDR3 length: 14 residues. Trimming took off 0 bases at V and 11 bases at J, with 12 bases between the two ends.

The chain carries TRBV12-3 or TRBV12-4 and TRBJ2-7, with TRBD1 matching over 9 bases. The CDR3 contains 17 residues. V trimming: 2 bases; J trimming: 2 bases; junction bases outside the gene matches: 10. The CDR3 DNA is TGTGCCAGCAGTTTAACTGTCGGGGGGACAGGGCCCTACGAGCAGTACTTC. Translated: CASSLTVGGTGPYEQYF.

This chain uses TRBV19 with TRBJ2-5; unclear D gene. V dropped 5 bases and J dropped 4 bases, with 14 bases sitting between them. Germline loops: CDR1 LNHDA, CDR2 SQIVND (reference sequence). The CDR3 has 14 amino acids. CDR3 sequence: CASSSRGEVETQYF. The CDR3 DNA follows: TGTGCCAGTAGTTCGCGAGGAGAGGTAGAGACCCAGTACTTC.

This chain joins TRBV12-3 or TRBV12-4 and TRBJ1-5, with D tentatively TRBD1 (5 bases). The CDR3 is made up of 14 amino acids. Trimming pared 3 bases from V and 9 bases from J, leaving 15 bases between. CDR3 nucleotide sequence: TGTGCCAGCAGTTTGGGGGTAGAGTTTTGGCCCCAGCATTTT. This sequence encodes CASSLGVEFWPQHF.

This clonotype showed up just a few times. The rearrangement joins TRBV3-1 to TRBJ1-3, with 8 nucleotides matching TRBD1. Germline V gene sequence: CDR1 LGHDT, CDR2 YNNKEL (reference sequence). The CDR3 length is 15 residues. V was clipped by 1 base and J by 3 bases; unmatched bases: 2. CDR3 in amino acids: CASSQGTGFGNTIYF. Here the CDR3 DNA reads TGTGCCAGCAGCCAAGGGACAGGGTTTGGAAACACCATATATTTT.

The gene calls are TRBV9 and TRBJ2-2; D is undetermined. This CDR3 has 13 residues. Per the germline V gene, CDR1 is SGDLS and CDR2 is YYNGEE. The V end lost 2 bases, the J end lost 3 bases, and 5 bases lay between the germline ends. The chain's CDR3 is CASSVVHTGELFF. The DNA of the CDR3 is TGTGCCAGCAGCGTGGTGCACACCGGGGAGCTGTTTTTT.

V usage is TRBV4-1 and J usage is TRBJ2-3; TRBD2 agrees at 8 bases. Germline lookup yields CDR1 MGHRA and CDR2 YSYEKL. CDR3 size: 16 residues. With V trimmed by 8 bases and J by 6 bases, 16 bases remained unmatched. Written as DNA, the CDR3 is TGCGCCAGCCGTGGTTCGAGGACTAGCAGTCCCGATACGCAGTATTTT. Residues: CASRGSRTSSPDTQYF.

This clonotype has just a few counts. This sequence joins TRBV7-9 and TRBJ2-3; no clear D gene. V was pared by 5 bases and J by 1 base, with 10 bases between. The CDR3 consists of 14 residues. Looked up from germline, CDR1 is SEHNR and CDR2 is FQNEAQ (reference sequence). The CDR3 loop is CASSSTVGTDTQYF. The CDR3 DNA follows: TGTGCCAGCAGCAGTACAGTTGGCACAGATACGCAGTATTTT.

The sample holds a few counts of this clonotype. The chain uses TRBV9 and TRBJ1-2, with D perhaps TRBD1 (5 bases). With 3 bases removed from V and 5 bases from J, the gap between germline ends came to 23 bases. CDR1 and CDR2 from the germline V gene are SGDLS and YYNGEE. There are 17 residues in the CDR3. The CDR3 protein is CASSGVEGSRVGYGYTF. The DNA of the CDR3 is TGTGCCAGCAGCGGAGTCGAGGGGAGCAGGGTCGGATATGGCTACACCTTC.

V and J are TRBV15 and TRBJ2-2; the D gene is possibly TRBD1 (5 bases). Germline lookup yields CDR1 LNHNV and CDR2 YYDKDF (reference sequence). The V end was cut by 0 bases, the J end by 4 bases, with 9 bases between. The CDR3 extends over 15 amino acids. The CDR3 sequence: CATSRDRQGTGELFF. The CDR3 nucleotides are TGTGCCACCAGCAGAGATAGGCAGGGCACCGGGGAGCTGTTTTTT.

This clonotype was seen only a few times. This rearrangement joins TRBV5-1 to TRBJ2-5, with TRBD1 as a possible D gene (5 bases). The CDR3 sequence is 14 residues long. Per the germline V gene, CDR1 is SGHRS and CDR2 is YFSETQ. Trimming removed 6 bases from V and 1 base from J, with 13 bases in between. As DNA, the CDR3 is TGCGCCAGCACCCCGACAGCGATCCAAGAGACCCAGTACTTC. Protein: CASTPTAIQETQYF.